This T cell receptor (beta chain) was documented in a study of control samples from healthy donors and cancer patients. The CDR3 has 16 amino acids. Germline values: CDR1 KGHDR, CDR2 SFDVKD. Trimming pared 0 bases from V and 5 bases from J, leaving 15 bases between. The data were produced by immunoSEQ multiplex PCR, yet TCRdb's version contains in-frame clones alone and is incomplete. The table records about 6,700 clones, around three quarters of them present only once. The chain couples TRBV24-1 to TRBJ2-5, with D perhaps TRBD1 (5 bases). The sequenced sample was formalin-fixed, paraffin-embedded tissue. This TCR was sampled from a male donor with melanoma. The CDR3 region has the DNA TGTGCCACCAGTGATTTGGCCGGGCCTAAGGGGGAGACCCAGTACTTC. This codes for CATSDLAGPKGETQYF.